The 20 T cell receptor beta chains in this list originate from one sample, sequenced in a study of T cell responses to AZD1222 COVID-19 vaccine. Assay: immunoSEQ multiplex PCR; the TCRdb copy retains only in-frame clones and omits some. Of more than 150,000 clones in the sample, approximately 90% are singletons; the top ten hold approximately 1.4%. This sample comprised peripheral blood, obtained on day 0 of AZD1222 vaccination. The source is an adult in good health.

This chain uses TRBV4-1 with TRBJ1-1, with TRBD1 matching over 8 bases. V shed 3 bases and J 1 base; nucleotides not matched to a gene: 7. The CDR3 extends over 16 amino acids. CDR1 MGHRA and CDR2 YSYEKL come from the germline V gene. CDR3 DNA: TGCGCCAGCAGCCACCCCCGGGACAGGAGGAACACTGAAGCTTTCTTT. This translates into CASSHPRDRRNTEAFF.

The chain uses TRBV7-3 and TRBJ2-3; 8 nucleotides line up with TRBD2. Trimming removed 1 base from V and 6 bases from J; junction bases left unmatched: 6. Germline values: CDR1 SGHTA, CDR2 FQGTGA. The CDR3 runs to 15 residues. The CDR3 reads CASSLMAGGGDTQYF. The CDR3 nucleotides read TGTGCCAGCAGCTTAATGGCGGGGGGCGGTGATACGCAGTATTTT. The variable domain in full, with the rest retrieved from reference TRBV7-3 and TRBJ2-3, is GAGVSQTPSNKVTEKGKYVELRCDPISGHTALYWYRQSLGQGPEFLIYFQGTGAADDSGLPNDRFFAVRPEGSVSTLKIQRTERGDSAVYLCASSLMAGGGDTQYFGPGTRLTVL.

The J gene is TRBJ2-2, the V gene TRBV11-3; TRBD1 matches 8 bases. The J segment lost 1 base and the V segment lost 5 bases, leaving 6 bases of the junction unmatched. CDR3 size: 16 residues. CDR1 is SGHNT and CDR2 is YENEEA in the germline V gene. CDR3 coding DNA: TGTGCCAGCAGCGCAGGGACAGGAGAGAACACCGGGGAGCTGTTTTTT. It is translated as CASSAGTGENTGELFF.

V and J are TRBV7-2 and TRBJ2-3, with D perhaps TRBD1 or TRBD2 (5 bases each). Germline CDR1 SGHTA, CDR2 FQGNSA. This CDR3 is built from 14 residues. V lost 5 bases and J lost 4, with 13 bases in between. The CDR3 nucleotides are TGTGCCAGCAGCCTGGTCGGGGCAGCAGATACGCAGTATTTT. This translates into CASSLVGAADTQYF.

The gene calls are TRBV28 and TRBJ1-5; a possible D gene is TRBD1 (6 bases). Looked up from germline, CDR1 is MDHEN and CDR2 is SYDVKM. The CDR3 runs 15 residues. V was shortened by 8 bases and J by 2 bases, with 16 bases between the two germline ends. The CDR3, as DNA: TGTGCCAGCCATTACAGGGAAACGGGCAATCAGCCCCAGCATTTT. It codes for CASHYRETGNQPQHF.

The chain combines TRBV28 with TRBJ2-2, with 10 bases lining up with TRBD1. This CDR3 comprises 14 residues. Germline CDR1 and CDR2: MDHEN and SYDVKM. Germline trimming cut 8 bases from V and 5 bases from J; bases unmatched to any gene: 5. The CDR3, as DNA: TGTGCCAGCGACAGGGGGCGAGGGACCGGGGAGCTGTTTTTT. Protein sequence: CASDRGRGTGELFF.

The J gene is TRBJ1-1, the V gene TRBV29-1, with D perhaps matching TRBD1 (5 bases). The CDR3 length is 14 residues. CDR1 is SQVTM, CDR2 ANQGSEA, per germline. Trimming took 4 bases from V and 2 from J, leaving 14 bases between them. The CDR3 sequence is CSVVWDGSNTEAFF. The CDR3 region has the DNA TGCAGCGTTGTGTGGGACGGAAGTAACACTGAAGCTTTCTTT.

The J gene is TRBJ2-1, the V gene TRBV11-1; D not resolved. The germline V gene has CDR1 SGHAT and CDR2 FQDESV (reference sequence). With 5 bases removed from V and 9 bases from J, the gap between germline ends came to 20 bases. The CDR3 has 15 amino acids. The CDR3: CASSLSGPLTGEQFF. The CDR3 DNA follows: TGTGCCAGCAGCCTATCCGGGCCCTTGACGGGTGAGCAGTTCTTC.

V gene TRBV7-9 combines with J gene TRBJ2-2; TRBD1 matches at 9 bases. Trimming removed 5 bases from V and 4 bases from J; junction bases left unmatched: 5. The germline gives CDR1 SEHNR, CDR2 FQNEAQ (reference sequence). The CDR3 spans 15 residues. In nucleotides, the CDR3 is TGTGCCAGCAGCATACGACAGGGGGGCACCGGGGAGCTGTTTTTT. It yields the protein CASSIRQGGTGELFF.

CDR3 coding DNA: TGCAGTGCTAGTATTGGCAGGGGAGACACCGGGGAGCTGTTTTTT. Translation: CSASIGRGDTGELFF. The rearrangement uses TRBV20-1 and TRBJ2-2; possibly TRBD1 for D (6 bases). CDR3 length: 15 residues. V lost 3 bases, J lost 3 bases, and 14 bases lay in between. Germline V gives CDR1 DFQATT, CDR2 SNEGSKA (reference sequence).

The J gene is TRBJ2-3, the V gene TRBV12-3 or TRBV12-4; D is uncertain. V lost 5 bases and J lost 5, with 8 bases in between. This CDR3 contains 12 residues. The CDR3 DNA reads TGTGCCAGCAGTCCCCCAATAGATACGCAGTATTTT. Protein product: CASSPPIDTQYF.

The chain recombines TRBV6-5 with TRBJ2-1; D unclear. CDR1 MNHEY and CDR2 SVGAGI come from the germline V gene. The V end was cut by 10 bases, the J end by 4 bases, with 8 bases between. The CDR3 contains 11 residues. CDR3 in DNA: TGTGCCACTTTCGATTACAATGAGCAGTTCTTC. This sequence encodes CATFDYNEQFF.

The chain couples TRBV28 to TRBJ1-2; D ambiguous. V dropped 5 bases and J dropped 3 bases, with 7 bases sitting between them. Per germline, CDR1 MDHEN and CDR2 SYDVKM. This CDR3 is built from 12 residues. The CDR3 DNA reads as TGTGCCAGCAGTCGGACGGACTATGGCTACACCTTC. Translated, it gives CASSRTDYGYTF.

This chain joins TRBV7-2 and TRBJ1-1; 7 bases map to TRBD1. Trimming at V came to 3 bases and at J to 1 base, leaving 5 bases not matched to a gene. This CDR3 is 15 amino acids long. Germline loops: CDR1 SGHTA, CDR2 FQGNSA. CDR3 bases: TGTGCCAGCAGCTTCCCCCGGACAGGGAACACTGAAGCTTTCTTT. It is translated as CASSFPRTGNTEAFF.

This CDR3 is CASSLAGGHNEQFF. For the CDR3, the DNA is TGCGCCAGCAGCTTGGCCGGCGGGCACAATGAGCAGTTCTTC. The chain uses TRBV5-1 and TRBJ2-1; weak D call: TRBD2 (5 bases). CDR1 is SGHRS, CDR2 YFSETQ, per germline. Between the trimmed V and J ends, which lost 0 bases and 5 bases, there was a span of 9 bases. The CDR3 consists of 14 residues.

This sequence joins TRBV28 and TRBJ1-5, with D tentatively TRBD1 (5 bases). V was shortened by 4 bases and J by 7 bases, with 14 bases between the two germline ends. The CDR3 is 14 residues long. CDR1 MDHEN and CDR2 SYDVKM come from the germline V gene. The CDR3 loop reads CASSSDRGIQPQHF. In DNA form, the CDR3 reads TGTGCCAGCAGTTCCGACAGAGGGATCCAGCCCCAGCATTTT.

V gene TRBV6-2 or TRBV6-3 combines with J gene TRBJ1-2; D remains unclear. The CDR3 loop spans 15 amino acids. V was trimmed by 3 bases and J by 4 bases, leaving 15 bases between them. CDR1 MNHEY and CDR2 SVGEGT come from the germline V gene. As DNA, the CDR3 is TGTGCCAGCAGTTATCAGGCCCCTGCACTCTATGGCTACACCTTC. Translated: CASSYQAPALYGYTF.

There are a few counts of this clone. The CDR3 here is CASSPPIHNHYYEQYF. The DNA for the CDR3 is TGTGCCAGCTCACCACCGATACACAACCACTACTACGAGCAGTACTTC. This chain connects TRBV18 to TRBJ2-7; D is ambiguous. The germline V gene encodes CDR1 KGHSH and CDR2 LQKENI. The CDR3 is 16 residues long. V was pared by 0 bases and J by 3 bases, with 15 bases between. Full variable domain (remainder filled in from reference TRBV18 and TRBJ2-7): NAGVMQNPRHLVRRRGQEARLRCSPMKGHSHVYWYRQLPEEGLKFMVYLQKENIIDESGMPKERFSAEFPKEGPSILRIQQVVRGDSAAYFCASSPPIHNHYYEQYFGPGTRLTVT.

V gene TRBV28 combines with J gene TRBJ2-3; 10 positions match TRBD2. This CDR3 has 18 residues. The germline V gene encodes CDR1 MDHEN and CDR2 SYDVKM. J was trimmed by 0 bases and V by 7 bases; bases with no gene match: 13. The CDR3 here is CASTASGGPKLSTDTQYF. The CDR3 DNA follows: TGTGCCAGCACGGCTAGCGGGGGCCCCAAACTTAGCACAGATACGCAGTATTTT. Combining the CDR3 with reference TRBV28 and TRBJ2-3 gives the whole variable domain DVKVTQSSRYLVKRTGEKVFLECVQDMDHENMFWYRQDPGLGLRLIYFSYDVKMKEKGDIPEGYSVSREKKERFSLILESASTNQTSMYLCASTASGGPKLSTDTQYFGPGTRLTVL.

The table lists this clone with a count of one. The gene calls are TRBV5-1 and TRBJ2-7, with D tentatively TRBD1 (5 bases). Deletions cut 0 bases from V and 2 bases from J, with 12 bases between. The CDR3 is 15 residues long. CDR1 and CDR2 (germline): SGHRS, YFSETQ. The CDR3 is CASSLDTTGTYEQYF. The CDR3, as DNA: TGCGCCAGCAGCTTGGACACTACAGGAACCTACGAGCAGTACTTC.